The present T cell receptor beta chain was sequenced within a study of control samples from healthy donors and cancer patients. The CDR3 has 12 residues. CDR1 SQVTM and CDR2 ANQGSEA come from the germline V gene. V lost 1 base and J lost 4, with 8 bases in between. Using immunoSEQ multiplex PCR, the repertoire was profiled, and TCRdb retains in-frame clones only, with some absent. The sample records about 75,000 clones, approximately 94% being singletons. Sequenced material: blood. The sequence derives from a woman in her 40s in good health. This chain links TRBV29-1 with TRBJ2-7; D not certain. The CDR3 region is CSVEVAGYEQYF. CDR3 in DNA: TGCAGCGTTGAAGTAGCAGGATACGAGCAGTACTTC.